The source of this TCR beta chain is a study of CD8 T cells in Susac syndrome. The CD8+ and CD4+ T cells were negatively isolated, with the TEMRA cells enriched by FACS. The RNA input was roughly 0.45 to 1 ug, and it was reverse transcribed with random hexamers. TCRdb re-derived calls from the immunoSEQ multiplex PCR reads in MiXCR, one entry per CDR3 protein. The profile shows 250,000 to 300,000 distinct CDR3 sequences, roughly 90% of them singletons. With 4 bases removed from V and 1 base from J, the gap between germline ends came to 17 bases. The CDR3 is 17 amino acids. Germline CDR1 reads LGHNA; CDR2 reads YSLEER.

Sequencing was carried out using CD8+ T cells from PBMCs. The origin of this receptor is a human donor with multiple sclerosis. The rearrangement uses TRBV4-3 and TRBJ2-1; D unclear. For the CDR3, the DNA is TGCGCCAGCAGCCGATACGACCCGGCGATATCCTACAATGAGCAGTTCTTC. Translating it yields CASSRYDPAISYNEQFF.